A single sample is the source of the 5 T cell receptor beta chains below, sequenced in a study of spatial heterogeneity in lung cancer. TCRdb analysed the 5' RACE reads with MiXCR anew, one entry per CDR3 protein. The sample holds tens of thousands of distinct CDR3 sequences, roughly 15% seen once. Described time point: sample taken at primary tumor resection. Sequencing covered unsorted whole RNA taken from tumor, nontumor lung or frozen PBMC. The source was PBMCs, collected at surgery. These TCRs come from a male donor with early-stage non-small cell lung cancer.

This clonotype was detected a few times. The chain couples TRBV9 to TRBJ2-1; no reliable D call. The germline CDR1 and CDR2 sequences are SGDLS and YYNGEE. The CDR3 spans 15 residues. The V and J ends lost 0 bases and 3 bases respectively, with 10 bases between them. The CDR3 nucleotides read TGTGCCAGCAGCGTAGAACGGGCGAGCTACAATGAGCAGTTCTTC. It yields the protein CASSVERASYNEQFF.

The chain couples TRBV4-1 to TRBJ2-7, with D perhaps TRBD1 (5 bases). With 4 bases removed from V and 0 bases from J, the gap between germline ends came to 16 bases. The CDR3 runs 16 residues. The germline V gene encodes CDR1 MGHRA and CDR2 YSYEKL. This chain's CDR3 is CASSPHNTGYSYEQYF. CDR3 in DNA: TGCGCCAGCAGCCCTCACAATACAGGCTACTCCTACGAGCAGTACTTC.

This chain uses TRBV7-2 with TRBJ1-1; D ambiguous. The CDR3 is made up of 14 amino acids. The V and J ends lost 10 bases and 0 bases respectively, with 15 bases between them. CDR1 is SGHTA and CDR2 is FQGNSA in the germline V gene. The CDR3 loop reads CAIKDALMNTEAFF. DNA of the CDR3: TGTGCCATAAAGGACGCTTTAATGAACACTGAAGCTTTCTTT.

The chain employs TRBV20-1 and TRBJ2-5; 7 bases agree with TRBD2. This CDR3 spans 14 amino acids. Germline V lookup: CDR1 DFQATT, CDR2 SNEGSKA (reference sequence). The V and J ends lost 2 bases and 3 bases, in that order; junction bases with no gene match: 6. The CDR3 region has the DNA TGCAGTGCTAGACCTAGCGGAGGGAAAGAGACCCAGTACTTC. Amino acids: CSARPSGGKETQYF.

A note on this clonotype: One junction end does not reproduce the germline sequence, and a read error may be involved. The CDR3 DNA is TGTGCCAACAGCGCCGTAGGGGACAGGGGCTACGAGCAGTACTTC. This encodes CANSAVGDRGYEQYF. The V call is TRBV9, the J call TRBJ2-7, with 10 bases that match TRBD1. CDR1 is SGDLS and CDR2 is YYNGEE in the germline V gene. This CDR3 comprises 15 residues.